The text below deals with one T cell receptor (beta chain). Its antigen remains undetermined. No base quality information exists; no much larger clone differs at one position. These data belong to a study of OX40 agonist ivuxolimab in advanced cancers. Background on the whole study: Ivuxolimab was a fully human IgG2 agonistic monoclonal antibody targeting the costimulatory receptor OX40 (CD134). Intravenous ivuxolimab was administered to patients every 2 weeks at six dose levels: 0.01, 0.1, 0.3, 1.5, 3 and 10 mg/kg. Among the roughly 50 dose-escalation patients, around 20 had hepatocellular carcinoma, 15 melanoma, 9 renal cell carcinoma and 9 head and neck cancer. In the dose-escalation cohort, 75% to 90% of patients were male, and the mean age was roughly 56 years with a range of roughly 20 to 85. Patients were allowed to have had prior anti-PD-1, anti-PD-L1 or anti-CTLA-4 therapy, and approximately 41% of the dose-escalation patients had previously received checkpoint inhibitors. Partial responses occurred in three dose-escalation patients, of whom one had hepatocellular carcinoma and two had cutaneous melanoma. The point of sequencing TCRbeta in the periphery was to test whether ivuxolimab changed TCR sequence diversity and drove clonal T-cell expansion. The paper reports the monotherapy dose-escalation portion (N of about 54 patients) of the phase I ivuxolimab trial. Points the paper makes about the study in general: On average, CD8+ T cells showed more expanded clones than CD4+ T cells after ivuxolimab. The antigen specificity of the clonally expanded peripheral T cells was not determined. Low levels of normalized T-cell clonal expansion were also seen in some patients who did not respond. At doses from 0.1 to 3.0 mg/kg, clonal expansion was seen in both CD4+ and CD8+ blood T cells between baseline and week 6. Partial responders in the 0.1-3.0 mg/kg groups had among the lowest normalized peripheral clonal expansion, especially among CD8+ T cells.

To sequence the TCRbeta CDR3 region, genomic DNA was isolated from the sorted cells. TCRbeta CDR3 regions were sequenced using the immunoSEQ Assay. Entries here come from immuneACCESS through TCRdb and include only in-frame sequences with V and J called. Some clones fail to appear in such tables; in the studies checked, an unresolved V gene covers under half of the shortfall, and the cause of the remainder is unknown. This sample holds about 98,000 clones; 75% to 90% were observed only once. Around 0.82% of the sample is in the top ten clones. The CDR3 holds 14 amino acids from the cysteine to the phenylalanine. The only DNA kept is the CDR3, 42 bases in frame from the first base. Based on the germline V gene, the CDR1 and CDR2 sequences are SGHRS and YFSETQ. V and J are truncated by 0 bases and 6 bases respectively, leaving an intervening sequence of 10 bases. The trial excluded patients who had a history of autoimmune disease or were on systemic immunosuppression. Peripheral blood for TCR sequencing was collected from all dose cohorts at baseline, on cycle 4 day 1, and on cycle 7 day 1. Samples came from an open-label, multicenter, first-in-human phase I dose-escalation trial of ivuxolimab. Adults with locally advanced or metastatic head and neck squamous cell, hepatocellular, melanoma or renal cell carcinoma were enrolled in the trial. Before TCR sequencing, CD4+ T cells and CD8+ T cells were sorted from peripheral blood as separate populations.

This chain is built from TRBV5-1 and TRBJ2-1; the D segment could be TRBD1, given 5 matching bases. The receptor was isolated from an adult with an advanced solid tumor such as melanoma, head and neck, liver or kidney cancer. Source: CD4+ or CD8+ T cells sorted from blood, taken in a trial of the OX40 agonist ivuxolimab. The sequenced DNA: TGCGCCAGCAGCTTGGGGAACCAGGGCAATGAGCAGTTCTTC. Its protein is CASSLGNQGNEQFF.